This entry concerns a single T cell receptor (beta chain). The target antigen is unknown. This sample stems from a study of Graves' ophthalmopathy and Graves' hyperthyroidism. Points from the study as a whole: Most expanded clonotypes from thyroid (those above 0.001 frequency) were also found in blood.

Clinical symptoms, serum thyroxine, TRAb, thyroid ultrasound and orbital computed tomography determined diagnosis. PBMCs stemmed from roughly 9.4 ml of fresh peripheral blood. Amplification targeted the TCR beta CDR3 regions, with RNA transcripts as the source material. Second-round multiplex PCR followed a first-round RT-PCR using HTBI primers. TCRdb reprocessed the multiplex PCR reads with MiXCR, giving one entry per CDR3 protein. The sample lists hundreds of thousands of distinct CDR3 sequences, about 20% occurring once. This CDR3 has 15 amino acids. CDR1 MNHNS and CDR2 SASEGT come from the germline V gene. The germline V and J ends were trimmed by 5 bases and 0 bases, with 14 bases remaining between them.

The chain couples TRBV6-1 to TRBJ2-7, with unresolved D. The sequenced sample was peripheral blood. The source of this sequence is a woman younger than 35 with stable Graves' hyperthyroidism. Some clones in this sample may be carry-over from other donors' samples. The CDR3 DNA reads as TGTGCCAGCAGTCCCGTTGGGTGGTCCTCCTACGAGCAGTACTTC. It encodes CASSPVGWSSYEQYF.